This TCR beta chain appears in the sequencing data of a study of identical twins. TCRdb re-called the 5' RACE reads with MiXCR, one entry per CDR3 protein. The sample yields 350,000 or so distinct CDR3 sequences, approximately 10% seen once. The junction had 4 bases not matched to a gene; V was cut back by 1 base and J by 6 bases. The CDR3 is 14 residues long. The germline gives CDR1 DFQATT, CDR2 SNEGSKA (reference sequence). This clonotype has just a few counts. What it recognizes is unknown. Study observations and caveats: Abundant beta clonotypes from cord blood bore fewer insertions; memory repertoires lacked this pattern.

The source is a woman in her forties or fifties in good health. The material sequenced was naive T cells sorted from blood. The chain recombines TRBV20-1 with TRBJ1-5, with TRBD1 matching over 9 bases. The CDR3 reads CSARGGQGGQPQHF. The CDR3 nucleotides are TGCAGTGCTAGAGGGGGACAGGGAGGTCAGCCCCAGCATTTT.